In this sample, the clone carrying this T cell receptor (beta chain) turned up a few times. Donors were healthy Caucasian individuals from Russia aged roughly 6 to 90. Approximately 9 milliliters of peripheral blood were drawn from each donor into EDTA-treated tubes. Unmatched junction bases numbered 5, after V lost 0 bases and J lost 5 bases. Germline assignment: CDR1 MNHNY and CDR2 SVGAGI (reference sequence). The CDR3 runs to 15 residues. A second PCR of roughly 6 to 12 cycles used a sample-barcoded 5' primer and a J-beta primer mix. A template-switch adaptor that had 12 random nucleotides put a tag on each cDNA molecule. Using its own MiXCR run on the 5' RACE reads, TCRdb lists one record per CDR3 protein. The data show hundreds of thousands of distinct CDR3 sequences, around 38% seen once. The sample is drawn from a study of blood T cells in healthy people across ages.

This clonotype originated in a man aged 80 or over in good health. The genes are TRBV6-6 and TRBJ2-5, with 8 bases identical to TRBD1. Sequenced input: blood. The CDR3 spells CASSYSRGQAETQYF. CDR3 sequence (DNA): TGTGCCAGCAGTTACTCCAGGGGACAGGCTGAGACCCAGTACTTC.